The entry below gives a single T cell receptor beta chain sequence along with its context. The antigen this receptor binds is unknown. No clone much larger than this one lies a single base away; base qualities are absent. The germline V gene provides CDR1 MGHDK and CDR2 SYGVNS. The CDR3, from cysteine to phenylalanine, totals 15 residues. The only DNA kept is the CDR3, 45 bases in frame from the first base. Ends trimmed: V by 6 bases, J by 5 bases; bases unmatched to a gene: 7. TCRbeta CDR3 regions were amplified from genomic DNA by means of the immunoSEQ Assay, a bias-controlled multiplex PCR. Turning to the authors' computational methods: The number of nucleated cells in each sample was estimated by amplification of reference gene primers within the assay. Sequence reads were collapsed and filtered to measure the absolute abundance of every unique TCRbeta CDR3 rearrangement. For each sample, productive Simpson clonality was calculated as the square root of Simpson's diversity index across productive rearrangements. Sourced from immuneACCESS, this table was stored by TCRdb with only in-frame sequences that have V and J called. A share of the clones is absent; for the studies checked, an unresolved V gene accounts for under half, and the remainder has no known explanation. V, J and clone size reflect that table, while D and trimming were determined from the DNA. The sample table contains approximately 310,000 clones; only one count was recorded for more than 75% of them. Jointly, the top ten make up 1% of the sample.

This record comes from a study of blood T cell repertoires in COVID-19 (dated by TCRdb to about 2020). Study-wide context: Samples covering the acute and convalescent phases of COVID-19 were provided by collaborators in the United States, Italy and Spain. The prospective study material was composed of cDNA or gDNA derived from T cells, B-cell-depleted T cells, or PBMCs. The dataset comprised deeply sampled blood TCRbeta repertoires from subjects exposed to, actively infected with, or recovered from COVID-19. The repertoires were made available in a free public database intended to serve as a resource for research on the immune response to SARS-CoV-2. The samples were drawn from the first 160 participants of the ongoing ImmuneRACE study and from 1,254 subjects provided by 6 global collaborators. The sample metadata nearly always contained a de-identified subject ID, COVID-19 status, age in years and sex. Where HLA class I and class II types were available, the types were taken from metadata supplied by the sample provider, not from assay-based typing. General conclusions and limits of the study: Clinical and demographic metadata were provided uncurated, with the amount varying by source and participant.

Whole blood was collected in K2EDTA tubes by collaborating institutions according to the institutions' own protocols. For TCRbeta analysis, collaborators shipped samples in one of three forms: frozen whole blood, isolated PBMCs, or DNA extracted from either of those sample types. Sequences were obtained from peripheral blood. Recombination linked TRBV25-1 to TRBJ1-1; 12 nucleotides in the junction match TRBD1. This TCR was recovered from a man aged 45-60 years with active or convalescent COVID-19. In nucleotide form, the sequence is TGTGCCAGCAGCGGGACAGGGGGCTGGGGTACTGAAGCTTTCTTT. The translation is CASSGTGGWGTEAFF.